This T cell receptor (beta chain) was recorded in a study of radiotherapy plus CTLA-4 blockade in lung cancer (dated by TCRdb to between 2017 and 2018). As for the study more broadly: Among the enrolled patients, about 19% had an objective response, and about 30% reached disease control. Results and caveats for the whole study, not just this receptor: The strongest predictors of response, as reported, were early dynamic changes in blood T cell clones along with a rise in serum interferon-beta after radiation. TCR clones derived from tumors expanded in peripheral blood after treatment with radiotherapy and ipilimumab.

Taken from cysteine to phenylalanine, the CDR3 has 14 residues. The read is trimmed to its CDR3 DNA, 42 bases read in frame from base 1. Trimming takes 8 bases off V and 0 bases off J; junction bases not matched to a gene: 4. CDR1 and CDR2, per the germline V gene, are MDHEN and SYDVKM. The study tested focal radiation therapy combined with CTLA-4 blockade (ipilimumab) in patients with chemo-refractory metastatic non-small-cell lung cancer. The table lists this clone with a count of one. The antigen it recognizes is unknown. Base-call qualities are not available, and no considerably larger clone is one nucleotide away. Libraries were prepared through the immunoSEQ multiplex PCR assay. TCRdb holds this immuneACCESS table with in-frame rearrangements only. Some clones are missing; in checked studies, unresolved V genes explain under half, and the rest has no known cause. The sample profile shows roughly 50,000 clones; around 69% of them were found once. More than 9.5% of the sample is held by the ten biggest clonotypes.

This chain joins TRBV28 to TRBJ1-5, with 7 bases matching TRBD1. The sequenced sample was peripheral blood, obtained from a patient treated with radiotherapy plus ipilimumab. The receptor was isolated from a human donor with non-small cell lung cancer who had stable disease on radiotherapy plus ipilimumab. The CDR3 region: CASGTAYSNQPQHF. The DNA sequence is given as TGTGCCAGCGGGACAGCTTATAGCAATCAGCCCCAGCATTTT.